The 23 T cell receptor beta chains in this list originate from one sample, sequenced in a study of T cells after yellow fever vaccination. TCRdb redid the calling of the 5' RACE reads with MiXCR, one entry per CDR3 protein. Here the sample spans some 500,000 distinct CDR3 sequences, roughly 14% being singletons. The sample was PBMCs, taken on the day of the yellow fever booster vaccination. The receptors derive from a man aged 25-45 years who received the YFV17D yellow fever vaccine.

In this sample, this clonotype turned up a few times. The genes are TRBV15 and TRBJ2-7, with 8 bases that match TRBD1. The CDR3 has 14 amino acids. J lost 7 bases, V lost 0 bases, and 5 bases had no gene match. From germline, CDR1 is LNHNV and CDR2 YYDKDF (reference sequence). This CDR3 reads CATSRDPGGREQYF. In DNA form, the CDR3 reads TGTGCCACCAGCAGAGATCCAGGGGGCCGTGAGCAGTACTTC.

The rearrangement uses TRBV7-2 and TRBJ2-7; D unresolved. Germline CDR1 is SGHTA and CDR2 is FQGNSA. The CDR3 extends over 14 amino acids. Trimming shortened V by 3 bases and J by 1 base, and 10 bases separated the two germline ends. The CDR3 DNA reads TGTGCCAGCAGCTTCGGCAGCGTATCCTACGAGCAGTACTTC. Translated: CASSFGSVSYEQYF.

Only a few counts were recorded for this clonotype. The V and J genes are TRBV6-2 or TRBV6-3 and TRBJ2-7, with 11 bases that match TRBD2. Germline CDR1 is MNHEY and CDR2 is SVGEGT. J gave up 2 bases and V 2 bases, and 5 bases lay outside the gene matches. This CDR3 contains 16 residues. DNA for the CDR3: TGTGCCAGCAGTTACGGGAAGACTAGCGGGACCTACGAGCAGTACTTC. Residues: CASSYGKTSGTYEQYF.

The sample holds a few counts of this clonotype. The rearrangement uses TRBV18 and TRBJ1-1, with D tentatively TRBD1 (5 bases). This CDR3 contains 13 residues. V was trimmed by 3 bases and J by 4 bases, leaving 9 bases between them. Germline CDR1 reads KGHSH; CDR2 reads LQKENI. This chain's CDR3 is CASSPDIGTEAFF. The CDR3 region has the DNA TGTGCCAGCTCACCGGACATCGGCACTGAAGCTTTCTTT.

V is TRBV2 and J is TRBJ1-2; D gene uncertain. Trimming left V 3 bases short and J 4 bases short, with 21 bases between. This CDR3 is built from 17 residues. CDR1 SNHLY and CDR2 FYNNEI come from the germline V gene. CDR3 DNA sequence: TGTGCCAGCAGTGAGTCCCTATTTTCCCTCGGCGGCTATGGCTACACCTTC. Its protein product is CASSESLFSLGGYGYTF.

A few counts support this clonotype. The chain joins TRBV6-2 or TRBV6-3 to TRBJ2-7; 8 bases fit TRBD2. Germline V lookup: CDR1 MNHEY, CDR2 SVGEGT. J was trimmed by 5 bases and V by 6 bases; bases with no gene match: 12. The CDR3 contains 15 residues. Here the CDR3 reads CASRWTREGNDEQYF. The CDR3 nucleotides are TGTGCCAGCAGGTGGACACGGGAGGGAAACGACGAGCAGTACTTC.

This clonotype was seen more than once but under ten times. The gene calls are TRBV7-2 and TRBJ1-1; D call uncertain. This CDR3 comprises 12 residues. Germline V CDR1 and CDR2: SGHTA, FQGNSA. The V end was cut by 1 base, the J end by 9 bases, with 9 bases between. The CDR3 DNA reads as TGTGCCAGCAGCTTAGACTCCCCGAAAGCTTTCTTT. It translates to CASSLDSPKAFF.

This chain joins TRBV12-3 or TRBV12-4 and TRBJ2-1; the match to TRBD2 covers 7 bases. Trimming at V came to 7 bases and at J to 0 bases, leaving 6 bases not matched to a gene. The CDR3 is 15 residues long. The CDR3 loop reads CASILGTTSYNEQFF. In nucleotides, the CDR3 is TGTGCCAGCATCCTCGGGACTACCTCCTACAATGAGCAGTTCTTC.

This rearrangement joins TRBV30 to TRBJ2-1; D ambiguous. Germline V gene lookup returns CDR1 GTSNPN and CDR2 SVGIG (reference sequence). Trimming left V 4 bases short and J 1 base short, with 11 bases between. CDR3 size: 14 residues. The CDR3 protein is CAWMVSRSYNEQFF. DNA for the CDR3: TGTGCCTGGATGGTCTCGCGGTCCTACAATGAGCAGTTCTTC.

The chain is built from TRBV7-2 and TRBJ2-2; the D gene is possibly TRBD2 (6 bases). The germline V gene encodes CDR1 SGHTA and CDR2 FQGNSA. This CDR3 spans 14 amino acids. The V gene lost 6 bases and the J gene lost 4 bases, with 12 bases spanning the gap. The DNA of the CDR3 is TGTGCCAGCAGGAAGGCGGGAAGCACCGGGGAGCTGTTTTTT. Its protein is CASRKAGSTGELFF.

This clonotype has a handful of counts. CDR3 nucleotides: TGTGCCAGCAGCCCCGACAGCTCCTATAATTCACCCCTCCACTTT. It yields the protein CASSPDSSYNSPLHF. The V gene is TRBV28, the J gene TRBJ1-6; D is perhaps TRBD1 (5 bases). Germline loops: CDR1 MDHEN, CDR2 SYDVKM. The CDR3 extends over 15 amino acids. Trimming took off 6 bases at V and 0 bases at J, with 9 bases between the two ends.

This clonotype was observed at least ten times. The chain has TRBV28 and TRBJ2-2; a weak D match, TRBD1 (6 bases). The length of the CDR3 is 15 residues. Germline V gives CDR1 MDHEN, CDR2 SYDVKM. Trimming left V 3 bases short and J 4 bases short, with 12 bases between. CDR3 sequence: CASSFRGLLTGELFF. The CDR3, as DNA: TGTGCCAGCAGTTTCAGGGGCCTACTCACCGGGGAGCTGTTTTTT.

This clonotype was seen only a few times. This chain uses TRBV7-2 with TRBJ2-7, with a possible D match to TRBD2 (5 bases). This CDR3 is 15 amino acids long. Germline CDR1 is SGHTA and CDR2 is FQGNSA. With 1 base removed from V and 3 bases from J, the gap between germline ends came to 13 bases. Here the CDR3 DNA reads TGTGCCAGCAGCTTAGACAGTCCGCGGGTCTACGAGCAGTACTTC. This translates into CASSLDSPRVYEQYF.

There are many counts of this clonotype. This sequence joins TRBV29-1 and TRBJ2-3, with D maybe TRBD2 (7 bases). The germline V gene encodes CDR1 SQVTM and CDR2 ANQGSEA. The CDR3 spans 13 residues. Between the trimmed V and J ends, which lost 8 bases and 4 bases, there was a span of 16 bases. In DNA form, the CDR3 reads TGCAGCCACGCCCCGGGGGGCCCAGATACGCAGTATTTT. Translating it yields CSHAPGGPDTQYF.

The chain employs TRBV4-3 and TRBJ2-3, with TRBD2 matching over 8 bases. The CDR3 contains 19 residues. V gave up 0 bases and J gave up 6 bases; unmatched junction bases: 17. Germline lookup yields CDR1 LGHNA and CDR2 YSLEER. The CDR3 DNA sequence: TGCGCCAGCAGCCAAGAAACTAGGAGGGCCAGCGGGAGAGGCGATACGCAGTATTTT. This translates into CASSQETRRASGRGDTQYF.

J is TRBJ2-7 and V is TRBV30, with D possibly matching TRBD1 (6 bases). CDR1 is GTSNPN, CDR2 SVGIG, per germline (reference sequence). Trimming took 3 bases from V and 2 from J, leaving 8 bases between them. CDR3 length: 12 residues. The CDR3 reads CAWRTGPYEQYF. The CDR3 DNA sequence: TGTGCCTGGAGAACAGGGCCCTACGAGCAGTACTTC. Together with reference TRBV30 and TRBJ2-7, the CDR3 gives the full variable domain: SQTIHQWPATLVQPVGSPLSLECTVEGTSNPNLYWYRQAAGRGLQLLFYSVGIGQISSEVPQNLSASRPQDRQFILSSKKLLLSDSGFYLCAWRTGPYEQYFGPGTRLTVT.

This clonotype was observed a handful of times. The CDR3 loop is CASSLAVRDGRVEQYF. The CDR3 DNA reads TGTGCCAGCAGCTTAGCGGTTCGGGATGGACGGGTCGAGCAGTACTTC. The rearrangement links TRBV11-1 to TRBJ2-7; D is possibly TRBD2 (5 bases). The CDR3 has 16 residues. V gave up 0 bases and J gave up 6 bases, with 18 bases separating them. CDR1 is SGHAT, CDR2 FQDESV, per germline (reference sequence).

This clonotype showed up just a few times. V and J are TRBV7-9 and TRBJ2-1; D perhaps matches TRBD2 (6 bases). The V gene's germline CDR1 is SEHNR and CDR2 FQNEAQ (reference sequence). Trimming took 10 bases from V and 9 from J, leaving 16 bases between them. The CDR3 runs 12 residues. CDR3 bases: TGTGCCACCCCGACTAGAGATACTGAGCAGTTCTTC. Translation gives CATPTRDTEQFF.

This clonotype was detected only a few times. The chain combines TRBV5-1 with TRBJ1-1; a weak D match, TRBD1 (5 bases). The CDR3 sequence is 13 residues long. V dropped 6 bases and J dropped 1 base, with 10 bases sitting between them. Germline lookup yields CDR1 SGHRS and CDR2 YFSETQ. This CDR3 reads CASKLDTNTEAFF. The CDR3, as DNA: TGCGCCAGCAAACTGGACACGAACACTGAAGCTTTCTTT.

This clonotype was seen more than once but under ten times. This chain connects TRBV21-1 to TRBJ1-3; the listed D gene, TRBD1, was not tested against the DNA. TRBV21-1 corresponds to a pseudogene. The CDR3 is 18 residues long. As DNA, the CDR3 is TGTGCCAGCAGCAAAGTTGAGACAGGGGAAGGAGCCGGAAACACCATATATTTT. Its translation is CASSKVETGEGAGNTIYF.

The table lists this clonotype with a few counts. The chain has TRBV12-3 or TRBV12-4 and TRBJ2-4; D may be TRBD2 (6 bases). This CDR3 is 14 amino acids long. Trimming shortened V by 6 bases and J by 7 bases, and 16 bases separated the two germline ends. CDR3 amino acids: CASSATSSGNIQYF. DNA of the CDR3: TGTGCCAGCAGCGCTACTAGCTCAGGGAACATTCAGTACTTC.

This clonotype was counted a few times. J is TRBJ2-1 and V is TRBV29-1, with D possibly TRBD1 on 5 matching bases. The germline gives CDR1 SQVTM, CDR2 ANQGSEA. The V end was cut by 3 bases, the J end by 7 bases, with 13 bases between. The CDR3 extends over 13 amino acids. The CDR3 sequence: CSVDRRVGNEQFF. As DNA, the CDR3 is TGCAGCGTTGACCGCAGGGTAGGGAATGAGCAGTTCTTC.

This sequence joins TRBV12-3 or TRBV12-4 and TRBJ2-1; 12 bases agree with TRBD2. The CDR3 is made up of 14 amino acids. V shed 5 bases and J 8 bases; nucleotides not matched to a gene: 4. CDR3 loop: CASSRLAGEYEQFF. CDR3 bases: TGTGCCAGCAGTCGACTAGCGGGAGAGTATGAGCAGTTCTTC.